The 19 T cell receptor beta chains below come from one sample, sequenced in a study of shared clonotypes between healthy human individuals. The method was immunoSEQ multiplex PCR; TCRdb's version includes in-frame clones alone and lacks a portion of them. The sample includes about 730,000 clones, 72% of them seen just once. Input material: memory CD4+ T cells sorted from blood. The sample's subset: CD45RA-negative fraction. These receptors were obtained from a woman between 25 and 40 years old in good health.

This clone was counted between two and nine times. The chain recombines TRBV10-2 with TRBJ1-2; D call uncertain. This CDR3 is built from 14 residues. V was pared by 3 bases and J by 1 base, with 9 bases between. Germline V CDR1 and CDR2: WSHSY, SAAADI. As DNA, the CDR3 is TGCGCCAGCAGTGAACGCGGGCTTAACTATGGCTACACCTTC. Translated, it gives CASSERGLNYGYTF.

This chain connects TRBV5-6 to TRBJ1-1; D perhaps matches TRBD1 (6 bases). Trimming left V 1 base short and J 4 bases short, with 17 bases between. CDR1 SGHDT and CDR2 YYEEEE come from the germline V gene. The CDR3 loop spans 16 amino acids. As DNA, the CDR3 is TGTGCCAGCAGCTTGACAGGGAGTGGGGCCTCCACTGAAGCTTTCTTT. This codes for CASSLTGSGASTEAFF.

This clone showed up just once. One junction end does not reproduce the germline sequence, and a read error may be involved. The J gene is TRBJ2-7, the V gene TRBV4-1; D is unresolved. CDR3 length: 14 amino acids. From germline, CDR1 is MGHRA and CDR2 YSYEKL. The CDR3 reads CASSSGQPSHEQYF. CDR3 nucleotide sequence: TGCGCCAGCAGCTCCGGGCAGCCCTCCCACGAGCAGTACTTC.

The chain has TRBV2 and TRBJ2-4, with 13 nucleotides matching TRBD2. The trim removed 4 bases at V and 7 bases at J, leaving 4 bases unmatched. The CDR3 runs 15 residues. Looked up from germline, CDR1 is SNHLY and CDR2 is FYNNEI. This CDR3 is CASSGLAGGGNIQYF. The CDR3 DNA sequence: TGTGCCAGCAGTGGACTAGCGGGAGGTGGGAACATTCAGTACTTC. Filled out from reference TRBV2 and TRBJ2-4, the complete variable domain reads EPEVTQTPSHQVTQMGQEVILRCVPISNHLYFYWYRQILGQKVEFLVSFYNNEISEKSEIFDDQFSVERPDGSNFTLKIRSTKLEDSAMYFCASSGLAGGGNIQYFGAGTRLSVL.

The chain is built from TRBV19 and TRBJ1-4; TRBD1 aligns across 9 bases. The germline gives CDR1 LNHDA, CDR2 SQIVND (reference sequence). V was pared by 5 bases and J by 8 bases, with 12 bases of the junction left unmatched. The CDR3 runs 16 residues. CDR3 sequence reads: CASSPSPGQGGEKLFF. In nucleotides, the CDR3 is TGTGCCAGTAGTCCCTCTCCGGGACAGGGTGGCGAAAAACTGTTTTTT.

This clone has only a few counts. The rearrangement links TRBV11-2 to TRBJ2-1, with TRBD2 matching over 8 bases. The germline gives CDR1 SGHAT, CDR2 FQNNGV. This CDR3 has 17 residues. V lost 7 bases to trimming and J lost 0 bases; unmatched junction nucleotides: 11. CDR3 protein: CASMPGREAYSYNEQFF. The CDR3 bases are TGTGCCAGCATGCCCGGGCGGGAGGCATACTCCTACAATGAGCAGTTCTTC. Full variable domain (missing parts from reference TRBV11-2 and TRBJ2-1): EAGVAQSPRYKIIEKRQSVAFWCNPISGHATLYWYQQILGQGPKLLIQFQNNGVVDDSQLPKDRFSAERLKGVDSTLKIQPAKLEDSAVYLCASMPGREAYSYNEQFFGPGTRLTVL.

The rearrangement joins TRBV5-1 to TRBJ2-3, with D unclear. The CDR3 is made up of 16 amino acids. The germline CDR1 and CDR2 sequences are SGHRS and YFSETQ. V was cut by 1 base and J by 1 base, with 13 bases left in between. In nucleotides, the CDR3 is TGCGCCAGCAGCTTGCAGCTAGATTTGGGCACAGATACGCAGTATTTT. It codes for CASSLQLDLGTDTQYF.

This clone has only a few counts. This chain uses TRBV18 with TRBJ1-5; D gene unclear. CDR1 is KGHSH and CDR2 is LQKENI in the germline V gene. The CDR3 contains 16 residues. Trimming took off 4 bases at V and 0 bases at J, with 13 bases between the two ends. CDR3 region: CASSLRGELSNQPQHF. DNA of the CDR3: TGTGCCAGCTCACTAAGAGGCGAACTTAGCAATCAGCCCCAGCATTTT. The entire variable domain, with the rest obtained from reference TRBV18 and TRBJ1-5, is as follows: NAGVMQNPRHLVRRRGQEARLRCSPMKGHSHVYWYRQLPEEGLKFMVYLQKENIIDESGMPKERFSAEFPKEGPSILRIQQVVRGDSAAYFCASSLRGELSNQPQHFGDGTRLSIL.

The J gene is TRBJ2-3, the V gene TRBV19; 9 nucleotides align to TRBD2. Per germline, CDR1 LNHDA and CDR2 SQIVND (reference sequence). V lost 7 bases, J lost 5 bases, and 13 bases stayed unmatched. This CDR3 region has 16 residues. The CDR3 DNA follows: TGTGCCAGTACCATAAGGAAAGCGGGAGGAGTAGATACGCAGTATTTT. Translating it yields CASTIRKAGGVDTQYF.

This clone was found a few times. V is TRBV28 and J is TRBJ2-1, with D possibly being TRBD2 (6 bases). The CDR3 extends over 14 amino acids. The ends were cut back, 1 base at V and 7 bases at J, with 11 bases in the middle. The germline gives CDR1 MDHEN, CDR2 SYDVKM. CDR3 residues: CASSLSGERNEQFF. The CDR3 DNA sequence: TGTGCCAGCAGTTTATCGGGAGAACGTAATGAGCAGTTCTTC.

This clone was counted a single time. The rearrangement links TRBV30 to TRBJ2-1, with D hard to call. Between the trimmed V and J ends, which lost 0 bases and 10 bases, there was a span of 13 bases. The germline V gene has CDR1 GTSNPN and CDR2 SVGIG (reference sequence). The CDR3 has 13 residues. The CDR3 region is CAWSVVAPEEQFF. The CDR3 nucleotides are TGTGCCTGGAGTGTAGTGGCCCCTGAGGAGCAGTTCTTC. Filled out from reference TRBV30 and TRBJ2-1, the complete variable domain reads SQTIHQWPATLVQPVGSPLSLECTVEGTSNPNLYWYRQAAGRGLQLLFYSVGIGQISSEVPQNLSASRPQDRQFILSSKKLLLSDSGFYLCAWSVVAPEEQFFGPGTRLTVL.

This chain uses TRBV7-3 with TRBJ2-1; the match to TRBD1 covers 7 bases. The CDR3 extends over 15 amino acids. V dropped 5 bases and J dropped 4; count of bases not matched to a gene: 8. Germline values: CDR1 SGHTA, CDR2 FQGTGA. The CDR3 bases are TGTGCCAGCAGCCCAAACCGGGACAGTTACAATGAGCAGTTCTTC. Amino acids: CASSPNRDSYNEQFF.

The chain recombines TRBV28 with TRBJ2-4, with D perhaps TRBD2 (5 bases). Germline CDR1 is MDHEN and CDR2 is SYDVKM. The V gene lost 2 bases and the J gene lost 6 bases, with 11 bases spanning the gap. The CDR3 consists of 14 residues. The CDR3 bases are TGTGCCAGCAGTTTAAGCGCGGGCGGAAACATTCAGTACTTC. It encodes CASSLSAGGNIQYF.

The CDR3 sequence is CASSGTTADTQYF. Here the CDR3 DNA reads TGTGCCAGCAGCGGGACTACAGCAGATACGCAGTATTTT. The rearrangement links TRBV4-2 to TRBJ2-3; 7 positions agree with TRBD2. The J segment lost 4 bases and the V segment lost 5 bases, leaving 3 bases of the junction unmatched. Germline assignment: CDR1 LGHNA and CDR2 YNFKEQ. CDR3 length: 13 residues.

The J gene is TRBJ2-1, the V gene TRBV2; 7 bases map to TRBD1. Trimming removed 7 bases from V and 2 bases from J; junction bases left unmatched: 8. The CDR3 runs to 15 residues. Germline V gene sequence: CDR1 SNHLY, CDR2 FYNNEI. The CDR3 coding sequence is TGTGCCAGCAAGGGTGCGACAGGGACCTACAATGAGCAGTTCTTC. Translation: CASKGATGTYNEQFF.

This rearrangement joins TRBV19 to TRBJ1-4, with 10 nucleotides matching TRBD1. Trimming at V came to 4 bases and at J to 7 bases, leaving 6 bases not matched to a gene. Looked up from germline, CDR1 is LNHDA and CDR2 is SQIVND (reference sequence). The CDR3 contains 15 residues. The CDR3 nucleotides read TGTGCCAGTAGTACACCGGACAGGGGGTTTGAAAAACTGTTTTTT. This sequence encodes CASSTPDRGFEKLFF.

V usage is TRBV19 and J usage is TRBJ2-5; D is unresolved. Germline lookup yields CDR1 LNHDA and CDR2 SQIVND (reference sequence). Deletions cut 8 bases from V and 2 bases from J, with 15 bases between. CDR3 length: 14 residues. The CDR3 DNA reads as TGTGCCAGTGCTAAGATCACGGATCAAGAGACCCAGTACTTC. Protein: CASAKITDQETQYF.

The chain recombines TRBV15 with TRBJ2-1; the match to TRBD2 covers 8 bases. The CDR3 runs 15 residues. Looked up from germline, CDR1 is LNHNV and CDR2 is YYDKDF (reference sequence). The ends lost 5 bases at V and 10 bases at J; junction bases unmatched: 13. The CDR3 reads CATSLTSGTLVEQFF. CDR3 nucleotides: TGTGCCACCAGCCTCACTAGCGGTACCCTGGTAGAGCAGTTCTTC.

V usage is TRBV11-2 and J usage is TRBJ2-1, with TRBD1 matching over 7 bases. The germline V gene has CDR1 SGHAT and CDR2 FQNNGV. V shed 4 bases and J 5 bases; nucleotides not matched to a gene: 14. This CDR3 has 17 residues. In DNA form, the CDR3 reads TGTGCCAGCAGCTGGCGGCGACAGGGCGAAAGAAACAATGAGCAGTTCTTC. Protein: CASSWRRQGERNNEQFF.